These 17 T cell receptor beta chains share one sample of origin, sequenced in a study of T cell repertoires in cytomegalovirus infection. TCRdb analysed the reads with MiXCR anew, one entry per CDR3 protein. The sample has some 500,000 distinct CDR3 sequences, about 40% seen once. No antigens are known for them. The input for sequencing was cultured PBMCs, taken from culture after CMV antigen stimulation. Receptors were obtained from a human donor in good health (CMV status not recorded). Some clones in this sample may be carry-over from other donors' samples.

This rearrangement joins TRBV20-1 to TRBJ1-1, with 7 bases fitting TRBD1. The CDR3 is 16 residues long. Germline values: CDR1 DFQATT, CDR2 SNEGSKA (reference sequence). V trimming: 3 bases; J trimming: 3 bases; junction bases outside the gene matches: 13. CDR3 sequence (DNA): TGCAGTGCTAGGTTGGGCACAGGGGAGGGGTACACTGAAGCTTTCTTT. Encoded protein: CSARLGTGEGYTEAFF.

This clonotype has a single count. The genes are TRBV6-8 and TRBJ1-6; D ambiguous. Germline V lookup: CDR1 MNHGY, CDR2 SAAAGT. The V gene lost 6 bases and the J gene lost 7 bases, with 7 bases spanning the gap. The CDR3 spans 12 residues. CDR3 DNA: TGTGCCAGCAGGCGGGAGAATTCACCCCTCCACTTT. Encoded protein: CASRRENSPLHF.

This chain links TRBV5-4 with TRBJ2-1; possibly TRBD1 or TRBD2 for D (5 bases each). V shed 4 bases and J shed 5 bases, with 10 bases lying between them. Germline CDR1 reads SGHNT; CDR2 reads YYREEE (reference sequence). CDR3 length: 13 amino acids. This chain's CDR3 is CASSGDRNNEQFF. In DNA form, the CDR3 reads TGTGCCAGCAGCGGGGACCGAAACAATGAGCAGTTCTTC.

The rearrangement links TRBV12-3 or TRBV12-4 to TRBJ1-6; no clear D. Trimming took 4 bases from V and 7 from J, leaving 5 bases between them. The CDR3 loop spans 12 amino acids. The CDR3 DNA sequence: TGTGCCAGCAGTTGGATGAATTCACCCCTCCACTTT. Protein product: CASSWMNSPLHF.

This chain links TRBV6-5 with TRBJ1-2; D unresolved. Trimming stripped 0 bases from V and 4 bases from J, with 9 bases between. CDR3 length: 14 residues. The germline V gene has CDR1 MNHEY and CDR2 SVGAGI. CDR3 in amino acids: CASSYSEGGYGYTF. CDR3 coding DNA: TGTGCCAGCAGTTACTCGGAGGGCGGCTATGGCTACACCTTC.

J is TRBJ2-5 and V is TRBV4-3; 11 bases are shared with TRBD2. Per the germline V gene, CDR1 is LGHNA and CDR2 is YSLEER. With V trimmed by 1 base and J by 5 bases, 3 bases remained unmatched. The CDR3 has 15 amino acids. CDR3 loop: CASSQAWTSGETQYF. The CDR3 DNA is TGCGCCAGCAGCCAAGCCTGGACTAGCGGGGAGACCCAGTACTTC.

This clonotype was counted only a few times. This chain's CDR3 is CASSRTGNSDNYGYTF. DNA for the CDR3: TGTGCCAGCAGTCGGACAGGGAACTCCGATAACTATGGCTACACCTTC. V gene TRBV6-5 combines with J gene TRBJ1-2; 8 positions agree with TRBD1. V trimming: 5 bases; J trimming: 1 base; junction bases outside the gene matches: 9. The length of the CDR3 is 16 residues. The germline gives CDR1 MNHEY, CDR2 SVGAGI.

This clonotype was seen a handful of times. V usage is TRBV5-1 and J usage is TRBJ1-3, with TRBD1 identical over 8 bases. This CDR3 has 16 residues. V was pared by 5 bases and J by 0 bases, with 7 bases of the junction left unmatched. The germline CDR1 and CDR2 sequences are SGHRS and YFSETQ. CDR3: CASRPGQGLSGNTIYF. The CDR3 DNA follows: TGCGCCAGCAGACCCGGACAGGGCCTCTCTGGAAACACCATATATTTT.

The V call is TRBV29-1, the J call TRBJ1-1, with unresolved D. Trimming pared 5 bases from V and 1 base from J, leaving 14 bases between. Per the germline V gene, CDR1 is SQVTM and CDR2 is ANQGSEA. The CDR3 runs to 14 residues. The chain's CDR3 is CSVRMRERNTEAFF. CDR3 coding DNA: TGCAGCGTTAGAATGCGGGAGCGGAACACTGAAGCTTTCTTT.

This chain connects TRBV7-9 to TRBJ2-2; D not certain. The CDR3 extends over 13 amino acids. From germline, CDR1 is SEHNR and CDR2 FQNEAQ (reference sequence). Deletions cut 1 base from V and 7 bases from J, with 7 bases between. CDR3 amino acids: CASSLGSDGELFF. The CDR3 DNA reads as TGTGCCAGCAGCTTAGGGAGCGACGGGGAGCTGTTTTTT.

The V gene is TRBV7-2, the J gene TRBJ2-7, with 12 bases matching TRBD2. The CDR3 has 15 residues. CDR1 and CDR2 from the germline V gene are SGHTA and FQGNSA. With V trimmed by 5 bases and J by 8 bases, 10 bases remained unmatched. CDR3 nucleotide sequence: TGTGCCAGCAGCCCGTGGACTAGCGGGATCCCCCAGCAGTACTTC. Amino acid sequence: CASSPWTSGIPQQYF.

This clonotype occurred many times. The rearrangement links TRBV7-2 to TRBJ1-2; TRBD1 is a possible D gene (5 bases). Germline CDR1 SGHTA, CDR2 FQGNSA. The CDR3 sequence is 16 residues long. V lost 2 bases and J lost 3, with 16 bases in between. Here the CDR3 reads CASSLNWAGRDYGYTF. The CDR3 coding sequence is TGTGCCAGCAGCTTAAACTGGGCGGGCAGGGACTATGGCTACACCTTC.

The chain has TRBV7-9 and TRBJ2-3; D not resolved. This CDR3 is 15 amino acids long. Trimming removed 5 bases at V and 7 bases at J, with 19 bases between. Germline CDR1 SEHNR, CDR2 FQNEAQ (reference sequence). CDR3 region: CASSLTGPSPNTQYF. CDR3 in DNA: TGTGCCAGCAGCCTAACCGGGCCCTCCCCAAATACGCAGTATTTT. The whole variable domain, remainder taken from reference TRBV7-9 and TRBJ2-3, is DTGVSQNPRHKITKRGQNVTFRCDPISEHNRLYWYRQTLGQGPEFLTYFQNEAQLEKSRLLSDRFSAERPKGSFSTLEIQRTEQGDSAMYLCASSLTGPSPNTQYFGPGTRLTVL.

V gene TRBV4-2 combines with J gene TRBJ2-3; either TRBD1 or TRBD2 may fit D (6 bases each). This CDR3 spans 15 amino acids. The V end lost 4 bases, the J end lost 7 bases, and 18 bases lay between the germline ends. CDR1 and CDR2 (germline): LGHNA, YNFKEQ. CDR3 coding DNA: TGTGCCAGCAGCCTAGGGGGGCCGATTTCATATACGCAGTATTTT. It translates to CASSLGGPISYTQYF.

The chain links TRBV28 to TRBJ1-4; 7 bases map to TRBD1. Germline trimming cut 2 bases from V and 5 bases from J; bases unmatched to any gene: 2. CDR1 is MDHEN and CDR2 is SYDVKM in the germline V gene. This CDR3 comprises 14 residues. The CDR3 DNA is TGTGCCAGCAGTTTAGGGGACAGAAATGAAAAACTGTTTTTT. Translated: CASSLGDRNEKLFF.

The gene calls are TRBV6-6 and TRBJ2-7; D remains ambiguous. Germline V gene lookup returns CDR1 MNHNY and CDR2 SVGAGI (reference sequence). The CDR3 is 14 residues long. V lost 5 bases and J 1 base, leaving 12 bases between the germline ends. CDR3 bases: TGTGCCAGCAGTCGTACGACGGATTCCTACGAGCAGTACTTC. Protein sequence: CASSRTTDSYEQYF.

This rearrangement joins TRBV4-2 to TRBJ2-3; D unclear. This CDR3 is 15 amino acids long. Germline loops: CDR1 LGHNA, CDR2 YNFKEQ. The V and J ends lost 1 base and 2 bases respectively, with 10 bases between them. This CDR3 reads CASSQASISTDTQYF. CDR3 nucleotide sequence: TGTGCCAGCAGCCAAGCCTCTATATCCACAGATACGCAGTATTTT.